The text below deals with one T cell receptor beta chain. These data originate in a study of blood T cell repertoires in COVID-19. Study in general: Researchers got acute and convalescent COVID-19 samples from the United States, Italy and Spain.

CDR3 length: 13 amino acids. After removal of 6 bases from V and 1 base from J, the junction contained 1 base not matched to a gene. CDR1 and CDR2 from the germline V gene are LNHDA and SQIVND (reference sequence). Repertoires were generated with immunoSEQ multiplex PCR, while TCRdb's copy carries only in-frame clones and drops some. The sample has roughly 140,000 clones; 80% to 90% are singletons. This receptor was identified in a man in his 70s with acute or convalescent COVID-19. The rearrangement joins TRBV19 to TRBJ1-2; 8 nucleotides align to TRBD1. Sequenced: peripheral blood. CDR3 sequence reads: CASRDRDNYGYTF. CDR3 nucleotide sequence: TGTGCCAGTAGGGACAGGGATAACTATGGCTACACCTTC. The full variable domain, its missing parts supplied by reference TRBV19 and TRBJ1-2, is DGGITQSPKYLFRKEGQNVTLSCEQNLNHDAMYWYRQDPGQGLRLIYYSQIVNDFQKGDIAEGYSVSREKKESFPLTVTSAQKNPTAFYLCASRDRDNYGYTFGSGTRLTVV.